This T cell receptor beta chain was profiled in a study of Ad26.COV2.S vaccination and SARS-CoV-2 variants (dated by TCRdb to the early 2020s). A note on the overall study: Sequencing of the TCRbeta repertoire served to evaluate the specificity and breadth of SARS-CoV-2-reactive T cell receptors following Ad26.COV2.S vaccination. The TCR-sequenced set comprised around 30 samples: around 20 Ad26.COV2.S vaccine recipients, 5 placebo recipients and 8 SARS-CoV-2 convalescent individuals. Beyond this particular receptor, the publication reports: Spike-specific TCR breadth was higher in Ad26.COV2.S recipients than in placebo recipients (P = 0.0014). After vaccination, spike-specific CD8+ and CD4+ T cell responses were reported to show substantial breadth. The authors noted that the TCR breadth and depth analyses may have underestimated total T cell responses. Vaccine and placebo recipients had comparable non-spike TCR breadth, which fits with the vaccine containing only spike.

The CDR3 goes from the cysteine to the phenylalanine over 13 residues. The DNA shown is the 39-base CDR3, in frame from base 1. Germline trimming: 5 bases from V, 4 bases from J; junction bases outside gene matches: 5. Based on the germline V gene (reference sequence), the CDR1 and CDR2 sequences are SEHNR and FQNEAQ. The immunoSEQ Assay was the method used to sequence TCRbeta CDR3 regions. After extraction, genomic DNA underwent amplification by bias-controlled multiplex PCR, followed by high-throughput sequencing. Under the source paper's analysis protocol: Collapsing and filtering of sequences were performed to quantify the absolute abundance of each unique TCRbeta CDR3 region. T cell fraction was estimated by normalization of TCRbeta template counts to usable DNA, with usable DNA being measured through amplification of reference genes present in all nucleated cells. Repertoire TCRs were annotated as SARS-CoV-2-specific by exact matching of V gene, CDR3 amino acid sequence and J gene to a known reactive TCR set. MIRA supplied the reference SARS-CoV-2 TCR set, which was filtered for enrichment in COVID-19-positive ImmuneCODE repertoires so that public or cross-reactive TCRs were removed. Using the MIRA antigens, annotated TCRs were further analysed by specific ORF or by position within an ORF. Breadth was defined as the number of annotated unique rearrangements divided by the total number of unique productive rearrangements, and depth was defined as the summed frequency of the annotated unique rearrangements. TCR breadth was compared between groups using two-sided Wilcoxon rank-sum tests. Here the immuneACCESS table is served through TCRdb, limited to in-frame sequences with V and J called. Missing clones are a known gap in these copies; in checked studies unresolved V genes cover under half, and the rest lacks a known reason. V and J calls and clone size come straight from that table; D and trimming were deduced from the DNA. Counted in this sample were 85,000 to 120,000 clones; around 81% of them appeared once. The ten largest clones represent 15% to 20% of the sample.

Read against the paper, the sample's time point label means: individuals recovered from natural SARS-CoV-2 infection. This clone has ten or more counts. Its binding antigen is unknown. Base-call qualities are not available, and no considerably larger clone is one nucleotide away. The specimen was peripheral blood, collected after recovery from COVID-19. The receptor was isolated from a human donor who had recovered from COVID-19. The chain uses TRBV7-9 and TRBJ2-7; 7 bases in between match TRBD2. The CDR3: CASSTSAAYEQYF. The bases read TGTGCCAGCAGCACTAGCGCTGCTTACGAGCAGTACTTC.